These T cell receptor beta chains were read from a single sample in a study of shared clonotypes between healthy human individuals. Repertoires were generated with immunoSEQ multiplex PCR, while TCRdb's copy carries only in-frame clones and drops some. Of roughly 490,000 clones listed, around 80% were seen once; the top ten hold approximately 12%. The material sequenced was PBMCs. All receptors derive from a woman between 40 and 50 years old in good health. Some clones in this sample may be carry-over from other donors' samples. Both conserved end residues are part of each CDR3. The order of the fields is CDR3 DNA, CDR3 protein, D gene, clone size, J gene, V gene. D genes are given only for firm matches. Rows may omit the clone size; those that give it use once, few, many or a size class.

cdr3_nt: TGTGCCAGTAGTACCCACAGGGTCAATGAGCAGTTCTTC; cdr3_aa: CASSTHRVNEQFF; d_call: NA; clone_size: NA; j_call: TRBJ2-1; v_call: TRBV19
cdr3_nt: TGTGCCGGCAGTGATCCTTCTTCTGGTCTAGCTGGTGAGCAGTACTTC; cdr3_aa: CAGSDPSSGLAGEQYF; d_call: NA; clone_size: NA; j_call: TRBJ2-7; v_call: TRBV2
cdr3_nt: TGTGCCAGCAGCTTGGCGGGGACTAGCTCTTCTTGGCACAATGAGCAGTTCTTC; cdr3_aa: CASSLAGTSSSWHNEQFF; d_call: TRBD2; clone_size: NA; j_call: TRBJ2-1; v_call: TRBV5-8
cdr3_nt: TGTGCCAGCAGCAAGGACAGGGGGTATATGAACACTGAAGCTTTCTTT; cdr3_aa: CASSKDRGYMNTEAFF; d_call: TRBD1; clone_size: NA; j_call: TRBJ1-1; v_call: TRBV11-2
cdr3_nt: TGTGCCAGCAGCGGTGGGGTAGGGGCAAACTCCTACAATGAGCAGTTCTTC; cdr3_aa: CASSGGVGANSYNEQFF; d_call: NA; clone_size: NA; j_call: TRBJ2-1; v_call: TRBV11-3
cdr3_nt: TGTGCCAGTAGTCGAGACGGGAGCTCTGGAAACACCATATATTTT; cdr3_aa: CASSRDGSSGNTIYF; d_call: NA; clone_size: NA; j_call: TRBJ1-3; v_call: TRBV19
cdr3_nt: TGCAGCGCCGAGGAACAGGTCAACTATTTCTTC; cdr3_aa: CSAEEQVNYFF; d_call: NA; clone_size: NA; j_call: TRBJ2-1; v_call: TRBV29-1
cdr3_nt: TGCGCCAGCAGCCCCTTAGCTGACACCGGGGAGCTGTTTTTT; cdr3_aa: CASSPLADTGELFF; d_call: NA; clone_size: NA; j_call: TRBJ2-2; v_call: TRBV5-1
cdr3_nt: TGTGCCAGCAGCTTGGCGCTGACAGGGCAGCCCCAGCATTTT; cdr3_aa: CASSLALTGQPQHF; d_call: TRBD1; clone_size: NA; j_call: TRBJ1-5; v_call: TRBV5-5
cdr3_nt: TGTGCCAGCAGTGAATGGTCTGAAGCTTTCTTT; cdr3_aa: CASSEWSEAFF; d_call: NA; clone_size: few; j_call: TRBJ1-1; v_call: TRBV2
cdr3_nt: TGCGCCAGCAGCGCGGGGGGCGGGCAGCCCCAGCATTTT; cdr3_aa: CASSAGGGQPQHF; d_call: NA; clone_size: NA; j_call: TRBJ1-5; v_call: TRBV5-1
cdr3_nt: TGTGCCACCAGCAGAGAGCAGGGCCCGAACACTGAAGCTTTCTTT; cdr3_aa: CATSREQGPNTEAFF; d_call: NA; clone_size: NA; j_call: TRBJ1-1; v_call: TRBV15
cdr3_nt: TGCGCCAGCAGCTTCGGGGGACAGTACGGAAACACCATATATTTT; cdr3_aa: CASSFGGQYGNTIYF; d_call: TRBD1; clone_size: NA; j_call: TRBJ1-3; v_call: TRBV5-1
cdr3_nt: TGTGCCAGCTCAGGAACTAGCGGGAGGGCCGTGGAGACCCAGTACTTC; cdr3_aa: CASSGTSGRAVETQYF; d_call: TRBD2; clone_size: once; j_call: TRBJ2-5; v_call: TRBV18
cdr3_nt: TGTGCCAGCAGTGAGTTTCTCCTTATTAACACCGGGGAGCTGTTTTTT; cdr3_aa: CASSEFLLINTGELFF; d_call: NA; clone_size: NA; j_call: TRBJ2-2; v_call: TRBV2
cdr3_nt: TGTGCCAGCAGTTTATCACTAGCGGGATACAATGAGCAGTTCTTC; cdr3_aa: CASSLSLAGYNEQFF; d_call: TRBD2; clone_size: few; j_call: TRBJ2-1; v_call: TRBV28
cdr3_nt: TGTGCCAGCAGTTTATGGGACTTGAAAGAGACCCAGTACTTC; cdr3_aa: CASSLWDLKETQYF; d_call: NA; clone_size: NA; j_call: TRBJ2-5; v_call: TRBV28
cdr3_nt: TGTGCCAGCAGCCAAGACTTCAACACCGGGGAGCTGTTTTTT; cdr3_aa: CASSQDFNTGELFF; d_call: NA; clone_size: once; j_call: TRBJ2-2; v_call: TRBV14
cdr3_nt: TGTGCCAGCAGTTCCTATCAAGCTAGTCGCCGGGAGACCCAGTACTTC; cdr3_aa: CASSSYQASRRETQYF; d_call: NA; clone_size: once; j_call: TRBJ2-5; v_call: TRBV27
cdr3_nt: TGTGCCAGCAGGACTAGCGGTAGCACAGATACGCAGTATTTT; cdr3_aa: CASRTSGSTDTQYF; d_call: TRBD2; clone_size: once; j_call: TRBJ2-3; v_call: TRBV19
cdr3_nt: TGTGCCAGCACCCCTTCGGGTTTGGCGGGGAGCACAGATACGCAGTATTTT; cdr3_aa: CASTPSGLAGSTDTQYF; d_call: NA; clone_size: NA; j_call: TRBJ2-3; v_call: TRBV28